The 27 T cell receptor beta chains in this list originate from one sample, sequenced in a study of T cell responses to AZD1222 COVID-19 vaccine. Method: immunoSEQ multiplex PCR; TCRdb's copy keeps in-frame clones and lacks some. The table has 150,000 to 160,000 clones, approximately 90% seen once; the top ten hold around 1.5%. The source material was peripheral blood, sampled 28 days after the second AZD1222 dose. The receptors were gathered from an adult who received the AZD1222 COVID-19 vaccine.

V usage is TRBV6-5 and J usage is TRBJ1-4; possible D gene TRBD1, 5 bases. Trimming stripped 8 bases from V and 8 bases from J, with 15 bases between. This CDR3 region has 13 residues. Germline loops: CDR1 MNHEY, CDR2 SVGAGI. In DNA form, the CDR3 reads TGTGCCAGCGTTAGGGGAAGAGACGAAAAACTGTTTTTT. Its protein is CASVRGRDEKLFF.

This clone has only one observation. The chain recombines TRBV5-4 with TRBJ2-2; the match to TRBD2 covers 12 bases. J gave up 3 bases and V 4 bases, and 1 base lay outside the gene matches. In germline, CDR1 is SGHNT, CDR2 YYREEE (reference sequence). The CDR3 length is 15 residues. The CDR3 reads CASSRLAGDTGELFF. The CDR3 region has the DNA TGTGCCAGCAGCAGACTAGCGGGGGACACCGGGGAGCTGTTTTTT.

This clone was detected a few times. This sequence joins TRBV6-5 and TRBJ2-1; TRBD2 agrees at 7 bases. V lost 4 bases to trimming and J lost 7 bases; unmatched junction nucleotides: 13. Looked up from germline, CDR1 is MNHEY and CDR2 is SVGAGI. The CDR3 has 16 residues. As DNA, the CDR3 is TGTGCCAGCAGTTCGTGGACTAGTAATATCTTGAATGAGCAGTTCTTC. Translating it yields CASSSWTSNILNEQFF.

The rearrangement joins TRBV6-6 to TRBJ1-5, with D maybe TRBD1 (5 bases). CDR3 size: 13 residues. Germline CDR1 MNHNY, CDR2 SVGAGI (reference sequence). V lost 7 bases, J lost 7 bases, and 14 bases lay in between. The CDR3 nucleotides read TGTGCCAGCATTGTGCAGGGAGGACAGCCCCAGCATTTT. Translating gives CASIVQGGQPQHF.

The CDR3 DNA reads TGTGCCAGTAGTACCGCAGCTGGTATTAGCGGGAGGCTCTACGAGCAGTACTTC. As protein: CASSTAAGISGRLYEQYF. The chain links TRBV19 to TRBJ2-7; TRBD2 matches at 10 bases. Germline V gene sequence: CDR1 LNHDA, CDR2 SQIVND (reference sequence). The CDR3 consists of 18 residues. J was trimmed by 3 bases and V by 4 bases; bases with no gene match: 15.

The gene calls are TRBV5-1 and TRBJ1-1; 9 nucleotides line up with TRBD1. J was trimmed by 0 bases and V by 2 bases; bases with no gene match: 5. Germline CDR1 is SGHRS and CDR2 is YFSETQ. The CDR3 runs 16 residues. CDR3 amino acids: CASSFGDRDLNTEAFF. CDR3 in DNA: TGCGCCAGCAGCTTTGGGGACAGGGATTTGAACACTGAAGCTTTCTTT.

The V gene is TRBV30, the J gene TRBJ2-7; no reliable D call. Trimming removed 0 bases from V and 4 bases from J, with 10 bases in between. The germline V gene has CDR1 GTSNPN and CDR2 SVGIG (reference sequence). The CDR3 is made up of 13 amino acids. The CDR3 nucleotides read TGTGCCTGGAGTGTGGGCAGCCAATACGAGCAGTACTTC. Residues: CAWSVGSQYEQYF.

The chain links TRBV9 to TRBJ2-2; 12 positions match TRBD1. The CDR3 is made up of 16 amino acids. Unmatched junction bases numbered 8, after V lost 5 bases and J lost 6 bases. The germline CDR1 and CDR2 sequences are SGDLS and YYNGEE. The CDR3 sequence: CASRTRDRGRPGELFF. In DNA form, the CDR3 reads TGTGCCAGCAGAACTCGGGACAGGGGGCGTCCCGGGGAGCTGTTTTTT.

This clone occurred once. The chain links TRBV7-2 to TRBJ2-1, with D maybe TRBD2 (7 bases). The V end was cut by 5 bases, the J end by 10 bases, with 12 bases between. The CDR3 is 12 amino acids. Per germline, CDR1 SGHTA and CDR2 FQGNSA. In DNA form, the CDR3 reads TGTGCCAGCAGCAGAGGGAGGGGGGAGCAGTTCTTC. It translates to CASSRGRGEQFF. The full variable domain, its missing parts supplied by reference TRBV7-2 and TRBJ2-1, is GAGVSQSPSNKVTEKGKDVELRCDPISGHTALYWYRQSLGQGLEFLIYFQGNSAPDKSGLPSDRFSAERTGGSVSTLTIQRTQQEDSAVYLCASSRGRGEQFFGPGTRLTVL.

The chain is built from TRBV27 and TRBJ1-5; D perhaps matches TRBD1 (5 bases). Germline V gives CDR1 MNHEY, CDR2 SMNVEV (reference sequence). V was cut by 8 bases and J by 5 bases, with 10 bases left in between. The CDR3 contains 12 residues. The CDR3 sequence is CASGRGYQPQHF. For the CDR3, the DNA is TGTGCCAGCGGAAGGGGATATCAGCCCCAGCATTTT.

This clone was counted at least ten times. The genes are TRBV5-8 and TRBJ1-1; no definite D call. V dropped 1 base and J dropped 1 base, with 14 bases sitting between them. CDR1 and CDR2 (germline): SGHTS, YDEGEE. CDR3 size: 16 residues. CDR3 amino acids: CASSLRSGSPNTEAFF. In DNA, the CDR3 is TGTGCCAGCAGCTTGCGTTCCGGGTCCCCGAACACTGAAGCTTTCTTT.

The chain employs TRBV5-4 and TRBJ2-7; no definite D call. The CDR3 covers 14 residues. CDR1 SGHNT and CDR2 YYREEE come from the germline V gene (reference sequence). Trimming took 0 bases from V and 5 from J, leaving 12 bases between them. CDR3 DNA: TGTGCCAGCAGCTTGGGCGGTTCCAGAGACGAGCAGTACTTC. It translates to CASSLGGSRDEQYF.

The genes are TRBV10-3 and TRBJ1-5; perhaps TRBD1 as D (6 bases). With 5 bases removed from V and 0 bases from J, the gap between germline ends came to 11 bases. Per germline, CDR1 ENHRY and CDR2 SYGVKD. The CDR3 runs 15 residues. CDR3 in amino acids: CAISLGHRSNQPQHF. Written as DNA, the CDR3 is TGTGCCATCAGTCTGGGACATCGTAGCAATCAGCCCCAGCATTTT.

J is TRBJ2-3 and V is TRBV9; D may match TRBD1 or TRBD2 (5 bases each). Germline assignment: CDR1 SGDLS and CDR2 YYNGEE. The CDR3 loop spans 14 amino acids. The V end lost 3 bases, the J end lost 10 bases, and 18 bases lay between the germline ends. CDR3 loop: CASSDAPLRGAQYF. The CDR3 nucleotides read TGTGCCAGCAGCGACGCCCCCCTTCGAGGGGCGCAGTATTTT.

The chain links TRBV11-2 to TRBJ2-3; D is uncertain. V lost 1 base to trimming and J lost 7 bases, with 6 bases between them. This CDR3 has 12 amino acids. From germline, CDR1 is SGHAT and CDR2 FQNNGV. CDR3 sequence (DNA): TGTGCCAGCAGCTTAGCTGGGTATACGCAGTATTTT. This gives the protein CASSLAGYTQYF.

This chain joins TRBV28 and TRBJ2-7; a possible D gene is TRBD1 (5 bases). The V end was cut by 2 bases, the J end by 5 bases, with 7 bases between. The CDR3 contains 12 residues. The germline V gene has CDR1 MDHEN and CDR2 SYDVKM. DNA of the CDR3: TGTGCCAGCAGTTTAGCAGGGAACGAGCAGTACTTC. It specifies CASSLAGNEQYF. The entire variable domain, with the rest obtained from reference TRBV28 and TRBJ2-7, is as follows: DVKVTQSSRYLVKRTGEKVFLECVQDMDHENMFWYRQDPGLGLRLIYFSYDVKMKEKGDIPEGYSVSREKKERFSLILESASTNQTSMYLCASSLAGNEQYFGPGTRLTVT.

The CDR3 is CASSLGQTSTDTQYF. CDR3 sequence (DNA): TGTGCCAGCAGCTTAGGGCAGACTAGCACAGATACGCAGTATTTT. V gene TRBV11-3 combines with J gene TRBJ2-3; D is ambiguous. The germline gives CDR1 SGHNT, CDR2 YENEEA. The ends were cut back, 1 base at V and 0 bases at J, with 8 bases in the middle. This CDR3 is built from 15 residues.

This rearrangement joins TRBV4-1 to TRBJ1-2; D is possibly TRBD1 (5 bases). Germline values: CDR1 MGHRA, CDR2 YSYEKL. This CDR3 comprises 14 residues. V was cut by 4 bases and J by 1 base, with 10 bases left in between. CDR3 DNA sequence: TGCGCCAGCAGCCGCGAGGGGCTTAACTATGGCTACACCTTC. Amino acids: CASSREGLNYGYTF.

This clone was observed a single time. The CDR3 is CASSSLQGNTGELFF. For the CDR3, the DNA is TGTGCCAGCAGCTCCCTACAGGGGAACACCGGGGAGCTGTTTTTT. The J gene is TRBJ2-2, the V gene TRBV7-6, with D possibly being TRBD1 (6 bases). The CDR3 spans 15 residues. CDR1 is SGHVS, CDR2 FNYEAQ, per germline. Trimming took 4 bases from V and 1 from J, leaving 10 bases between them.

This chain uses TRBV5-1 with TRBJ2-7; TRBD2 aligns across 7 bases. The V gene end was trimmed by 7 bases and the J gene end by 4 bases; junction bases not matched to a gene: 11. Germline lookup yields CDR1 SGHRS and CDR2 YFSETQ. The CDR3 has 14 residues. The CDR3 region has the DNA TGCGCCAGCTATAGGGGAGCGGGGATTTACGAGCAGTACTTC. Encoded protein: CASYRGAGIYEQYF.

This chain uses TRBV15 with TRBJ2-1, with D unresolved. The ends were cut back, 1 base at V and 3 bases at J, with 13 bases in the middle. Germline V gene data show CDR1 as LNHNV and CDR2 as YYDKDF (reference sequence). The length of the CDR3 is 16 residues. CDR3 in DNA: TGTGCCACCAGCAGAGCCGTTAGCAGCAGCTACAATGAGCAGTTCTTC. Translating it yields CATSRAVSSSYNEQFF.

The V gene is TRBV27, the J gene TRBJ2-1; 14 bases align to TRBD2. Germline trimming cut 5 bases from V and 7 bases from J; bases unmatched to any gene: 19. CDR3 length equals 20 residues. Germline V gives CDR1 MNHEY, CDR2 SMNVEV (reference sequence). The CDR3 DNA reads as TGTGCCAGCAGTGAGCAGGGGAGGACTAGCGGGAGGAGGATGTGGAATGAGCAGTTCTTC. It yields the protein CASSEQGRTSGRRMWNEQFF.

The J gene is TRBJ2-7, the V gene TRBV9; D possibly corresponds to TRBD1 (6 bases). The germline V and J ends were trimmed by 4 bases and 0 bases, with 20 bases remaining between them. The germline gives CDR1 SGDLS, CDR2 YYNGEE. CDR3 length: 17 amino acids. CDR3 bases: TGTGCCAGCAGCCCGCGCCCCCTGACAGGATTCTCCTACGAGCAGTACTTC. Protein sequence: CASSPRPLTGFSYEQYF. Combining the CDR3 with reference TRBV9 and TRBJ2-7 gives the whole variable domain DSGVTQTPKHLITATGQRVTLRCSPRSGDLSVYWYQQSLDQGLQFLIQYYNGEERAKGNILERFSAQQFPDLHSELNLSSLELGDSALYFCASSPRPLTGFSYEQYFGPGTRLTVT.

The chain links TRBV7-6 to TRBJ2-5; 10 positions match TRBD2. Germline V CDR1 and CDR2: SGHVS, FNYEAQ. This CDR3 is built from 15 residues. J gave up 2 bases and V 4 bases, and 4 bases lay outside the gene matches. DNA for the CDR3: TGTGCCAGCAGCTCCGAACTAGCGGGGCAAGAGACCCAGTACTTC. Amino acid sequence: CASSSELAGQETQYF.

The genes are TRBV27 and TRBJ1-1; D might be TRBD1 (5 bases). The CDR3 is 11 residues long. Germline CDR1 is MNHEY and CDR2 is SMNVEV (reference sequence). V was clipped by 6 bases and J by 6 bases, with 8 bases between them. CDR3: CASRGRAEAFF. The CDR3 nucleotides are TGTGCCAGCAGAGGCAGGGCTGAAGCTTTCTTT.

V gene TRBV2 combines with J gene TRBJ2-5; D call uncertain. There are 13 residues in the CDR3. V shed 7 bases and J shed 9 bases, with 18 bases lying between them. Germline V CDR1 and CDR2: SNHLY, FYNNEI. Written as DNA, the CDR3 is TGTGCCAGCAAGGCCTGGCCAGGACGACCCCAGTACTTC. Residues: CASKAWPGRPQYF.

The chain joins TRBV5-1 to TRBJ1-1; 10 bases line up with TRBD1. The CDR3 sequence is 13 residues long. Looked up from germline, CDR1 is SGHRS and CDR2 is YFSETQ. The V segment lost 4 bases and the J segment 6 bases; nucleotides outside the gene matches: 3. This chain's CDR3 is CASSRDRGAEAFF. In DNA, the CDR3 is TGCGCCAGCAGCAGGGACAGGGGCGCTGAAGCTTTCTTT.